This T cell receptor beta chain was captured in a study of blood T cell repertoires in COVID-19. Study details: COVID-19 samples from acute and convalescent phases originated in the United States, Italy and Spain.

Generated by immunoSEQ multiplex PCR, the TCRdb table keeps only in-frame clones and is missing some. The sample comprises about 74,000 clones, approximately 80% of which are singletons, and over 10% rests with the top ten. V lost 0 bases to trimming and J lost 6 bases; unmatched junction nucleotides: 5. Germline values: CDR1 SGHVS, CDR2 FNYEAQ. The CDR3 runs to 15 residues. The rearrangement links TRBV7-6 to TRBJ1-5; 7 bases map to TRBD1. Sequenced input: peripheral blood. This receptor was taken from a human donor in a cohort sampled during active COVID-19. The CDR3 coding sequence is TGTGCCAGCAGCTTAGCGAGTTCAGGGGGTCAGCCCCAGCATTTT. Protein: CASSLASSGGQPQHF.